The 21 T cell receptor beta chains below all came from one sample that was sequenced in a study of CD8+CD57+ T cells in acquired aplastic anemia. Both TCR beta VDJ combination and CDR3 sequence profiling were carried out. Genomic DNA was the template for this profiling. One entry per CDR3 protein results from TCRdb running MiXCR on the reads. Counted here are roughly 160,000 distinct CDR3 sequences, about 64% occurring once; the ten biggest clones make up roughly 44%. Sequencing was carried out using sorted CD4+, CD8+, or CD8+CD57+ T cells (not recorded which) from PBMCs. Receptor source: a human donor in good health.

This clonotype has at least ten counts. This chain connects TRBV19 to TRBJ2-1; TRBD1 might be the D (6 bases). The ends were cut back, 2 bases at V and 6 bases at J, with 11 bases in the middle. The length of the CDR3 is 14 residues. The germline V gene encodes CDR1 LNHDA and CDR2 SQIVND (reference sequence). In DNA, the CDR3 is TGTGCCAGTAGTATAACAGGGTCGGGCAATGAGCAGTTCTTC. Translation gives CASSITGSGNEQFF.

V usage is TRBV6-5 and J usage is TRBJ2-5; D might be TRBD1 (6 bases). Germline V gene data show CDR1 as MNHEY and CDR2 as SVGAGI. The V end lost 5 bases, the J end lost 1 base, and 17 bases lay between the germline ends. The CDR3 runs 16 residues. The CDR3: CASSEQHGQLQETQYF. The CDR3 DNA sequence: TGTGCCAGCAGTGAGCAACACGGACAGCTCCAAGAGACCCAGTACTTC.

This clonotype showed up just a few times. The chain combines TRBV11-2 with TRBJ1-6; 9 bases are shared with TRBD1. The germline CDR1 and CDR2 sequences are SGHAT and FQNNGV. This CDR3 has 16 amino acids. The junction had 10 bases not matched to a gene; V was cut back by 5 bases and J by 8 bases. CDR3 loop: CASSPSTGGADSPLHF. The CDR3 DNA reads as TGTGCCAGCAGCCCGAGCACAGGGGGCGCCGATTCACCCCTCCACTTT.

This clonotype was counted only a few times. The rearrangement links TRBV27 to TRBJ2-1; 7 positions agree with TRBD2. The V and J ends lost 3 bases and 6 bases, in that order; junction bases with no gene match: 5. Germline CDR1 is MNHEY and CDR2 is SMNVEV (reference sequence). The CDR3 loop spans 14 amino acids. CDR3 nucleotide sequence: TGTGCCAGCAGTTTTGGGGGGGGACGCAATGAGCAGTTCTTC. Its translation is CASSFGGGRNEQFF.

J is TRBJ2-7 and V is TRBV10-3; 12 bases align to TRBD2. CDR3 length: 16 amino acids. Germline-derived CDR1 and CDR2 are ENHRY and SYGVKD. V dropped 6 bases and J dropped 3; count of bases not matched to a gene: 9. The CDR3 sequence: CAIRGTPSGGDYEQYF. CDR3 nucleotides: TGTGCCATCAGGGGGACCCCTAGCGGGGGGGACTACGAGCAGTACTTC.

This clonotype was seen at least ten times. This rearrangement joins TRBV6-2 or TRBV6-3 to TRBJ1-1; the D is unclear. There are 14 residues in the CDR3. Trimming pared 6 bases from V and 7 bases from J, leaving 18 bases between. Germline-derived CDR1 and CDR2 are MNHEY and SVGEGT. CDR3 in amino acids: CASSYPGALGEAFF. Written as DNA, the CDR3 is TGTGCCAGCAGCTATCCGGGAGCCTTGGGTGAAGCTTTCTTT.

J is TRBJ1-2 and V is TRBV2, with a weak D call TRBD1 (5 bases). The V end was cut by 10 bases, the J end by 5 bases, with 11 bases between. CDR1 and CDR2 from the germline V gene are SNHLY and FYNNEI. This CDR3 spans 11 amino acids. The CDR3 is CATLGGYGYTF. CDR3 DNA: TGTGCCACCTTGGGGGGTTATGGCTACACCTTC.

The CDR3 DNA reads as TGTGCCAGCAGCTTACCAGGGGACTACGAGCAGTACTTC. It yields the protein CASSLPGDYEQYF. V is TRBV7-8 and J is TRBJ2-7; tentative D call: TRBD1 (6 bases). V was clipped by 2 bases and J by 3 bases, with 8 bases between them. The CDR3 extends over 13 amino acids. Germline assignment: CDR1 SGHVS and CDR2 FQNEAQ.

V and J are TRBV7-9 and TRBJ2-5, with D perhaps assigned TRBD1 or TRBD2 (7 bases each). The DNA matches TRBJ2-7 better at its end, which makes the J call doubtful. The germline V gene has CDR1 SEHNR and CDR2 FQNEAQ (reference sequence). The CDR3 contains 14 residues. CDR3 region: CASSRRGGKYEQYF. Written as DNA, the CDR3 is TGTGCCAGCAGCCGCAGGGGGGGGAAATACGAGCAGTACTTC.

The chain has TRBV7-3 and TRBJ1-6; D is unresolved. With 3 bases removed from V and 9 bases from J, the gap between germline ends came to 12 bases. CDR3 length: 14 amino acids. Germline CDR1 is SGHTA and CDR2 is FQGTGA. The CDR3 bases are TGTGCCAGCAGCTTTGGCCAGTGGGGTTCACCCCTCCACTTT. As protein: CASSFGQWGSPLHF.

CDR3 sequence reads: CASSAPRIENTGELFF. In DNA form, the CDR3 reads TGTGCCAGCAGCGCCCCTAGGATAGAGAACACCGGGGAGCTGTTTTTT. This sequence joins TRBV9 and TRBJ2-2; no clear D. V lost 3 bases, J lost 1 base, and 13 bases lay in between. The CDR3 runs 16 residues. Germline V gives CDR1 SGDLS, CDR2 YYNGEE.

The count of this clonotype is one. The chain is built from TRBV19 and TRBJ1-6; D is undetermined. The germline V and J ends were trimmed by 3 bases and 7 bases, with 10 bases remaining between them. CDR1 is LNHDA, CDR2 SQIVND, per germline (reference sequence). The CDR3 is 14 amino acids. The CDR3 region is CASSIQDGNSPLHF. The DNA for the CDR3 is TGTGCCAGTAGTATCCAGGATGGAAATTCACCCCTCCACTTT.

The chain combines TRBV20-1 with TRBJ2-7; TRBD2 is a possible D gene (6 bases). Germline loops: CDR1 DFQATT, CDR2 SNEGSKA (reference sequence). The CDR3 totals 15 residues. Trimming stripped 3 bases from V and 6 bases from J, with 21 bases between. This CDR3 reads CSASNLGGLLPEQYF. DNA of the CDR3: TGCAGTGCTAGCAACCTTGGGGGACTCTTACCCGAGCAGTACTTC.

The chain joins TRBV28 to TRBJ2-1, with a tentative D call TRBD2 (6 bases). Trimming shortened V by 3 bases and J by 12 bases, and 15 bases separated the two germline ends. The length of the CDR3 is 13 residues. Germline V CDR1 and CDR2: MDHEN, SYDVKM. CDR3: CASSLREVDTQFF. The DNA for the CDR3 is TGTGCCAGCAGTTTGAGGGAGGTGGATACGCAGTTCTTC.

The CDR3 sequence is CASIRTDTETQYF. For the CDR3, the DNA is TGTGCCAGCATACGGACAGACACTGAGACCCAGTACTTC. The chain is built from TRBV5-6 and TRBJ2-5; possible D gene TRBD1, 6 bases. The germline CDR1 and CDR2 sequences are SGHDT and YYEEEE. Deletions cut 6 bases from V and 5 bases from J, with 14 bases between. The length of the CDR3 is 13 residues.

The chain links TRBV20-1 to TRBJ1-1; D uncertain. The germline V and J ends were trimmed by 7 bases and 10 bases, with 19 bases remaining between them. Germline CDR1 DFQATT, CDR2 SNEGSKA (reference sequence). The CDR3 runs to 12 residues. This CDR3 reads CSGINAGVVAFF. CDR3 sequence (DNA): TGCAGTGGAATTAATGCGGGCGTTGTAGCTTTCTTT.

This clonotype was seen at least ten times. The genes are TRBV7-9 and TRBJ1-2, with D perhaps matching TRBD1 (6 bases). V gave up 7 bases and J gave up 0 bases, with 9 bases separating them. The V gene's germline CDR1 is SEHNR and CDR2 FQNEAQ (reference sequence). The CDR3 has 13 residues. The CDR3 DNA reads as TGTGCCAGCATACAGGGAGCTAACTATGGCTACACCTTC. Protein sequence: CASIQGANYGYTF.

This clonotype was counted ten times or more. The chain couples TRBV29-1 to TRBJ1-4; the D gene is possibly TRBD1 (5 bases). The CDR3 is 12 amino acids. CDR1 is SQVTM, CDR2 ANQGSEA, per germline. V was shortened by 1 base and J by 10 bases, with 10 bases between the two germline ends. The CDR3 bases are TGCAGCGTTGAAGGCGGGGGGGGAAAACTGTTTTTT. This gives the protein CSVEGGGGKLFF. Based on the CDR3 plus reference TRBV29-1 and TRBJ1-4, the full variable domain is SAVISQKPSRDICQRGTSLTIQCQVDSQVTMMFWYRQQPGQSLTLIATANQGSEATYESGFVIDKFPISRPNLTFSTLTVSNMSPEDSSIYLCSVEGGGGKLFFGSGTQLSVL.

The chain uses TRBV10-3 and TRBJ2-7; TRBD1 might be the D (5 bases). V was pared by 5 bases and J by 3 bases, with 8 bases between. This CDR3 comprises 12 residues. Germline V gene sequence: CDR1 ENHRY, CDR2 SYGVKD. CDR3 DNA: TGTGCCATCAGTCCAGACAGCTACGAGCAGTACTTC. Translated: CAISPDSYEQYF.

The chain has TRBV7-2 and TRBJ2-2; no firm D call. V was clipped by 6 bases and J by 3 bases, with 8 bases between them. The CDR3 is 13 amino acids. Germline V gene sequence: CDR1 SGHTA, CDR2 FQGNSA. The CDR3: CASSYFDTGELFF. In DNA, the CDR3 is TGTGCCAGCAGTTACTTCGACACCGGGGAGCTGTTTTTT. The whole variable domain, remainder taken from reference TRBV7-2 and TRBJ2-2, is GAGVSQSPSNKVTEKGKDVELRCDPISGHTALYWYRQSLGQGLEFLIYFQGNSAPDKSGLPSDRFSAERTGGSVSTLTIQRTQQEDSAVYLCASSYFDTGELFFGEGSRLTVL.

This clonotype was counted ten times or more. J is TRBJ1-5 and V is TRBV19; D ambiguous. The germline V gene encodes CDR1 LNHDA and CDR2 SQIVND (reference sequence). V was trimmed by 7 bases and J by 6 bases, leaving 13 bases between them. The CDR3 is 13 residues long. The CDR3 DNA reads TGTGCCAGTATGTCTGGGGTTCGTCAGCCCCAGCATTTT. It encodes CASMSGVRQPQHF.